This TCR beta chain was identified during a study of shared clonotypes between healthy human individuals. About the study: Plates per donor: three CD4 naive, three CD4 memory, two CD8 naive, one CD8 memory.

CDR3 size: 14 residues. Looked up from germline, CDR1 is MNHNS and CDR2 is SASEGT. Trimming took off 8 bases at V and 2 bases at J, with 15 bases between the two ends. Sequencing was performed with immunoSEQ multiplex PCR; in TCRdb, only in-frame clones are kept and a portion is missing. Of about 2.1 million clones in the sample, just over 90% are singletons; the top ten hold about 1.7%. Concerning this clone: No antigen is known for it.

Naive-designated CD8 cells lacked CD45RO, were positively enriched for CCR7, and omitted terminally differentiated effector memory CD45RA+ cells. General study points: The authors sampled blood alone, and tissue repertoires likely differ.

Sequenced: naive CD8+ T cells from PBMCs. The chain joins TRBV6-1 to TRBJ1-2; D may be TRBD1 (5 bases). This clonotype was obtained from a man aged 18 to 30 in good health. Some clones in this sample may be carry-over from other donors' samples. The CDR3 coding sequence is TGTGCCAGCGGCGAAGGGGACCTCAACTATGGCTACACCTTC. This codes for CASGEGDLNYGYTF.